This paragraph covers one T cell receptor beta chain sequence. TCRdb recomputed calls from the 5' RACE reads with MiXCR, one row per CDR3 protein. Found here are 99,000 or so distinct CDR3 sequences, about 5.8% of them singletons; the top ten hold over 40%. The source of the sample is a study of T cells after yellow fever vaccination. V lost 1 base to trimming and J lost 0 bases, with 12 bases between them. Germline V gives CDR1 SGHNT, CDR2 YYREEE (reference sequence). CDR3 size: 16 residues. This TCR came from a man between 18 and 35 years old who received the YFV17D yellow fever vaccine. The sequencing used CD8+ T cells sorted from PBMCs, collected 10 days after the yellow fever booster vaccination. This chain uses TRBV5-4 with TRBJ2-3; D gene unclear. CDR3 in DNA: TGTGCCAGCAGCTTGTCGGAAGCTAGGAGCACAGATACGCAGTATTTT. Amino acid sequence: CASSLSEARSTDTQYF.